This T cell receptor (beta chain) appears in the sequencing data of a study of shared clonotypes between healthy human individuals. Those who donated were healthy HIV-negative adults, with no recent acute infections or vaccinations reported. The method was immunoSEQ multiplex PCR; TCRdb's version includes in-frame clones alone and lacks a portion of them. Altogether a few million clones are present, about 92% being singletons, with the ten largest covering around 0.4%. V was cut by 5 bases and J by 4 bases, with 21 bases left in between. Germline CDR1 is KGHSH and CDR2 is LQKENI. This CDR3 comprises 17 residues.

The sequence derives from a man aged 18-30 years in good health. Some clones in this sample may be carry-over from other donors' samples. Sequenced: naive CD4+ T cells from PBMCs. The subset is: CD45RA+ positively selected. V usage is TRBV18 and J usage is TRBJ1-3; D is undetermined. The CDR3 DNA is TGTGCCAGCTCATCCGTAGGCGCTGCTCACGGGGGAAACACCATATATTTT. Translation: CASSSVGAAHGGNTIYF.